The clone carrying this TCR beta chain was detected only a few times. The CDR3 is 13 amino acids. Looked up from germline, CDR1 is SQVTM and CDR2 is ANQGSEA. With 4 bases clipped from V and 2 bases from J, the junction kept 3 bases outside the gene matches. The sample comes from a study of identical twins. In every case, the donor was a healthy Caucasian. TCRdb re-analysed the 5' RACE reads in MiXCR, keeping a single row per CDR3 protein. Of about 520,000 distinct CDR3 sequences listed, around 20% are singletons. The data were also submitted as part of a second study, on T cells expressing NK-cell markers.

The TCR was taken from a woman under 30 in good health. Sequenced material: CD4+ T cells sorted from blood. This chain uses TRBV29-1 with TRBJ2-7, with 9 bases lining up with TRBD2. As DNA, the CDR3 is TGCAGCGTTGTGACTAGCGGAACCTACGAGCAGTACTTC. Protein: CSVVTSGTYEQYF.